These 7 T cell receptor beta chains share one sample of origin, sequenced in a study of tumor and adjacent non-tumor tissue in lung cancer. RNA was extracted from bulk tissue without any cell sorting. Distant lung tissue was collected more than 3 cm away from the tumor edge. The library came from three nested PCR rounds adapted from ARM-PCR protocols. TCRdb re-called the multiplex PCR reads through MiXCR, storing one row per CDR3 protein. The sample records tens of thousands of distinct CDR3 sequences, 60% to 65% being singletons. The sample consisted of distant non-tumor lung tissue. The receptors were sampled from a woman between 65 and 79 years old with non-small cell lung cancer.

In its sample, this clonotype was seen many times. The chain combines TRBV13 with TRBJ2-5; the match to TRBD2 covers 11 bases. V trimming: 5 bases; J trimming: 5 bases; junction bases outside the gene matches: 1. The CDR3 is 13 amino acids. CDR1 and CDR2 from the germline V gene are PRHDT and FYEKMQ (reference sequence). CDR3 in DNA: TGTGCCAGCAGCCGGACTAGCGGGGAGACCCAGTACTTC. Translating gives CASSRTSGETQYF.

This clonotype appeared once. This may be a read error, as it is one base from a much larger clone. The chain uses TRBV19 and TRBJ1-1, with D possibly being TRBD1 (6 bases). Deletions cut 4 bases from V and 1 base from J, with 10 bases between. This CDR3 region has 14 residues. Germline lookup yields CDR1 LNHDA and CDR2 SQIVND (reference sequence). CDR3 residues: CASSSQGPNTEAFF. The CDR3 DNA sequence: TGTGCCAGTAGTAGCCAGGGGCCGAACACTGAAGCTTTCTTT.

A note on this clonotype: A read error may account for a junction end that differs from germline. The V call is TRBV5-1, the J call TRBJ1-1; D is unclear. CDR1 is SGHRS and CDR2 is YFSETQ in the germline V gene. There are 15 residues in the CDR3. The CDR3 nucleotides read TGCGCCAGCAGATTGTTTAGGAACATGAACACTGAAGCTTCCTTT. Its translation: CASRLFRNMNTEASF.

The chain recombines TRBV20-1 with TRBJ2-7, with a tentative D call TRBD2 (5 bases). The germline CDR1 and CDR2 sequences are DFQATT and SNEGSKA (reference sequence). V gave up 3 bases and J gave up 7 bases, with 22 bases separating them. CDR3 length: 15 residues. CDR3 residues: CSASSTGVSDYEQYF. DNA of the CDR3: TGCAGTGCTAGTTCGACTGGCGTGAGTGACTATGAGCAGTACTTC.

On this clonotype: One junction end disagrees with the germline gene, perhaps due to a read error. The chain uses TRBV29-1 and TRBJ2-7; D remains ambiguous. The CDR3 loop spans 11 amino acids. Germline V gives CDR1 SQVTM, CDR2 ANQGSEA. The CDR3: CRVEASNEQYF. The CDR3 nucleotides are TGCCGCGTAGAAGCGTCCAACGAGCAGTACTTC.

In regard to this clonotype: Likely a read error: the CDR3 ends without its conserved phenylalanine or tryptophan. The genes are TRBV20-1 and TRBJ2-7, with 12 bases lining up with TRBD2. The length of the CDR3 is 14 residues. With 6 bases clipped from V and 7 bases from J, the junction kept 10 bases outside the gene matches. Germline V lookup: CDR1 DFQATT, CDR2 SNEGSKA (reference sequence). CDR3 protein: CSATPSGRAREQYS. CDR3 sequence (DNA): TGCAGTGCGACTCCTAGCGGGAGGGCGCGGGAGCAGTACTCC.

This clonotype came up a few times. The V gene is TRBV28, the J gene TRBJ2-7, with TRBD2 identical over 7 bases. The junction had 13 bases not matched to a gene; V was cut back by 7 bases and J by 7 bases. The CDR3 is made up of 14 amino acids. CDR1 and CDR2 (germline): MDHEN, SYDVKM. The CDR3 DNA is TGTGCCAGCACTACCCGGGACTACGGGGAGGAGCAGTACTTC. Its protein is CASTTRDYGEEQYF.